Given below is one T cell receptor beta chain in context. Its antigen is still unknown. Sorted-subset replicate PCR reactions contained 150 to 200 ng DNA, corresponding to some 30,000 T cell genomes. TCRdb keeps only in-frame clones here, not all; method: immunoSEQ multiplex PCR. The sample shows 2.5 million or so clones, around nine tenths of them seen only once. The donor population consisted of healthy HIV-negative adults with no recent acute infections or vaccinations. The data derive from a study of shared clonotypes between healthy human individuals. The overall study: The study used three CD4 naive, three CD4 memory, two CD8 naive and one CD8 memory plate per donor.

General study results and limits: Among donors, clonotype sharing was expected to be affected by sequencing depth.

The germline V gene encodes CDR1 SNHLY and CDR2 FYNNEI. The CDR3 totals 15 residues. V dropped 0 bases and J dropped 1 base, with 7 bases sitting between them. Sequenced input: naive CD4+ T cells sorted from blood. Subset in this sample: CD45RA+ positively selected. The genes are TRBV2 and TRBJ1-5; D unclear. This TCR derives from a man between 18 and 35 years old in good health. CDR3 sequence: CASSEALASNQPQHF. The CDR3 DNA follows: TGTGCCAGCAGTGAAGCGTTGGCAAGCAATCAGCCCCAGCATTTT.